A selection of T cell receptor beta chains follows, all from one sample in a study of PD-1 blockade in classical Hodgkin lymphoma. Clones were read by immunoSEQ multiplex PCR, and TCRdb kept only the in-frame ones, dropping some. This table has around 30,000 clones, approximately 90% appearing once. Sequences were obtained from peripheral blood mononuclear cells (PBMCs). The source of these receptors is a human donor with classical Hodgkin lymphoma. Each CDR3 is given with its conserved first and last residue. The D gene is left open where the match is weak.

d_call: .; v_call: TRBV11-2; j_call: TRBJ2-3; cdr3_aa: CASSRTTRADTQYF; cdr3_nt: TGTGCCAGCAGCCGAACGACTAGAGCAGATACGCAGTATTTT
d_call: TRBD1; v_call: TRBV5-1; j_call: TRBJ2-1; cdr3_aa: CASSFSTGNEQFF; cdr3_nt: TGCGCCAGCAGCTTCTCGACAGGGAATGAGCAGTTCTTC
d_call: TRBD1; v_call: TRBV5-6; j_call: TRBJ1-4; cdr3_aa: CASSWDREGGWEKLFF; cdr3_nt: TGTGCCAGCAGCTGGGACAGGGAAGGCGGTTGGGAAAAACTGTTTTTT
d_call: TRBD1; v_call: TRBV28; j_call: TRBJ2-7; cdr3_aa: CASLTGGGTYEQYF; cdr3_nt: TGTGCCAGCCTGACAGGGGGGGGGACCTACGAGCAGTACTTC
d_call: TRBD1; v_call: TRBV7-3; j_call: TRBJ1-1; cdr3_aa: CASSFGDRGRAFF; cdr3_nt: TGTGCCAGCAGCTTCGGGGACAGGGGGCGAGCTTTCTTT
d_call: TRBD2; v_call: TRBV5-6; j_call: TRBJ2-1; cdr3_aa: CASSLAAGRAYNEQFF; cdr3_nt: TGTGCCAGCAGCTTGGCTGCCGGGAGGGCCTACAATGAGCAGTTCTTC
d_call: TRBD2; v_call: TRBV4-3; j_call: TRBJ2-7; cdr3_aa: CASSQTSGLAGSYEQYF; cdr3_nt: TGCGCCAGCAGCCAAACCTCGGGGCTAGCGGGGTCCTACGAGCAGTACTTC
d_call: .; v_call: TRBV7-2; j_call: TRBJ2-7; cdr3_aa: CASRLGAYEQYF; cdr3_nt: TGTGCCAGCAGGCTGGGGGCCTACGAGCAGTACTTC
d_call: .; v_call: TRBV4-3; j_call: TRBJ1-2; cdr3_aa: CASSQEWGVERNYGYTF; cdr3_nt: TGCGCCAGCAGCCAAGAGTGGGGGGTGGAACGCAACTATGGCTACACCTTC
d_call: TRBD1; v_call: TRBV5-4; j_call: TRBJ1-2; cdr3_aa: CASSFGQGALGYTF; cdr3_nt: TGTGCCAGCAGCTTCGGACAGGGGGCGCTTGGCTACACCTTC
d_call: .; v_call: TRBV4-3; j_call: TRBJ2-1; cdr3_aa: CASSRMRYSQEQFF; cdr3_nt: TGCGCCAGCAGCCGTATGCGCTACAGCCAGGAGCAGTTCTTC
d_call: .; v_call: TRBV18; j_call: TRBJ2-7; cdr3_aa: CASSPERGPQYF; cdr3_nt: TGTGCCAGCTCACCCGAGAGAGGGCCCCAGTACTTC
d_call: .; v_call: TRBV7-2; j_call: TRBJ2-1; cdr3_aa: CASSLSGGTTDEQFF; cdr3_nt: TGTGCCAGCAGCTTGAGCGGCGGAACTACAGATGAGCAGTTCTTC
d_call: .; v_call: TRBV4-3; j_call: TRBJ1-3; cdr3_aa: CASSRWGSGNTIYF; cdr3_nt: TGCGCCAGCAGCCGCTGGGGCTCTGGAAACACCATATATTTT
d_call: TRBD1; v_call: TRBV9; j_call: TRBJ2-2; cdr3_aa: CASSVQGARDTGELFF; cdr3_nt: TGTGCCAGCAGCGTCCAGGGGGCGAGGGACACCGGGGAGCTGTTTTTT
d_call: .; v_call: TRBV7-5; j_call: TRBJ2-7; cdr3_aa: CVRSPSCERVYEQYF; cdr3_nt: TGTGTCAGAAGCCCCAGCTGCGAGAGGGTTTACGAGCAGTACTTC